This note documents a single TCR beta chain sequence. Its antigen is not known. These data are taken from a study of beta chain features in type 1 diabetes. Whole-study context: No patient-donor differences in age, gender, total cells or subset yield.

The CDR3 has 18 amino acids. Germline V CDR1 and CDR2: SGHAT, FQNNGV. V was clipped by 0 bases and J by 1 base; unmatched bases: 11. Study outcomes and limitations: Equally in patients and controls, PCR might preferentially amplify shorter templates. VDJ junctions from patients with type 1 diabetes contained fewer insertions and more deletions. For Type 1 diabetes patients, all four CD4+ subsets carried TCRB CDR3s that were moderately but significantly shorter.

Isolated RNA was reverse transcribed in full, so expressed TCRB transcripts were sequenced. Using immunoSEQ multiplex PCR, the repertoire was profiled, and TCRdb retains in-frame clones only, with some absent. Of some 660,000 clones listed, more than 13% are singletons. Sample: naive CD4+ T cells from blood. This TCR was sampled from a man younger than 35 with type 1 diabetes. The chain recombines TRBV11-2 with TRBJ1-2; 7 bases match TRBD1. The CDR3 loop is CASSLDSAGQRYNYGYTF. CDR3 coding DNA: TGTGCCAGCAGCTTAGATTCTGCGGGACAGCGTTATAACTATGGCTACACCTTC. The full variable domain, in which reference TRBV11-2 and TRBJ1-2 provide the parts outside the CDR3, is EAGVAQSPRYKIIEKRQSVAFWCNPISGHATLYWYQQILGQGPKLLIQFQNNGVVDDSQLPKDRFSAERLKGVDSTLKIQPAKLEDSAVYLCASSLDSAGQRYNYGYTFGSGTRLTVV.